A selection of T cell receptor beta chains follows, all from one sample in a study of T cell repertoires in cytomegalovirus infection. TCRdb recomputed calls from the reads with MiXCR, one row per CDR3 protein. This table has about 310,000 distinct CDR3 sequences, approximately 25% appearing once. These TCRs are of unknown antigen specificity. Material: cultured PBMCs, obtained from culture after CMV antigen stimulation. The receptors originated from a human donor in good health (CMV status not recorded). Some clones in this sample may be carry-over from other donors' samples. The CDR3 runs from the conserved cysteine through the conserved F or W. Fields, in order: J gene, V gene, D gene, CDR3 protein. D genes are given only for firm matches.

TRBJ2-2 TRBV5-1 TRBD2 CASSPSGGASRELFF
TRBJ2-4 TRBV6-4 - CASSSDWAGIQYF
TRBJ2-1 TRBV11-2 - CASSLASNEQFF
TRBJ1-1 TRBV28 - CATNGAAWGTEAFF
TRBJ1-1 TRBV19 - CASSPPGAGTEAFF
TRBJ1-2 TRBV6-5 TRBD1 CASSYTGGLYGYTF
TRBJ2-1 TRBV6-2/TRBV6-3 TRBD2 CASRDLAAFYNEQFF
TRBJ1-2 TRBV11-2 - CASSPSTISTYGYTF
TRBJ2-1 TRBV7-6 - CASSLVGYNEQFF
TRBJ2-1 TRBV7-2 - CASSLAQATIGDEQFF
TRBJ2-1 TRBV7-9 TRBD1 CASSLGNSGGYNEQFF
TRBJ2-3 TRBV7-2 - CASRADGTDTQYF
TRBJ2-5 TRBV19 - CASSIGGALTLQETQYF
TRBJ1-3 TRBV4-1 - CASSQGGGSLLVVSGNTIYF
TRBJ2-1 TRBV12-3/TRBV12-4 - CASSPGPRSNEQFF
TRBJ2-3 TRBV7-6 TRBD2 CASSLEPGGPVDTQYF
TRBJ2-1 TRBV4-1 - CASSQAGNEQFF
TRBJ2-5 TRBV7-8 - CASSNRGGWETQYF
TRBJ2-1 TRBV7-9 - CASSGQYNEQFF
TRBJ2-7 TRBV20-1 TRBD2 CSARGNSGREFEQYF
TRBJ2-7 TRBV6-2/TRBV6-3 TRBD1 CASLPRDRQLLGQDF
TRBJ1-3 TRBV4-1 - CASSQDRTGSGNTIYF
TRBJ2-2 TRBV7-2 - CASSLALFDTGELFF
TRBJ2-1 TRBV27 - CASSYLLSGNEQFF
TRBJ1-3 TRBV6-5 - CASMGGLFGNTIYF
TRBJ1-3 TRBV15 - CATSRDDKNTIYF
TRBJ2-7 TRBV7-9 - CASSSGRSNSEQYF
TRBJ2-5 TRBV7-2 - CASSLFGGEETQYF
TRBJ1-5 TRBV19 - CASRKNPQVSNQPQHF
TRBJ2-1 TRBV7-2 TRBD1 CASSLGQGKLDEQFF
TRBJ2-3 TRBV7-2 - CASSFTSGGGDTQYF
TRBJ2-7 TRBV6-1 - CASSERQGTSYEQYF
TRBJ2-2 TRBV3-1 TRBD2 CASSPRTSGMNTGELFF
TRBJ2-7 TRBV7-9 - CASSSVIYEQYF
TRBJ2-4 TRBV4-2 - CASSQDGGGRNIQYF
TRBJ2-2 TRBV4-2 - CASSQEWANTGELFF
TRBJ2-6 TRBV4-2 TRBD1 CASSAGTGGSGANVLTF